A selection of T cell receptor beta chains follows, all from one sample in a study of blood T cell repertoires in COVID-19. Generated by immunoSEQ multiplex PCR, the TCRdb table keeps only in-frame clones and is missing some. This table has 190,000 or so clones, more than 75% appearing once. Sequencing used peripheral blood. Receptor source: a man between 35 and 55 years old with active or convalescent COVID-19. The CDR3 runs from the conserved cysteine through the conserved F or W. The order of the fields is J gene, clone size, D gene, V gene, CDR3 protein, CDR3 DNA. The D gene is left open where the match is weak. Some rows mark clone size as missing; the rest say once, few, many or name a class of expanded clone.

TRBJ2-1 | . | TRBD2 | TRBV5-4 | CASSPPGLAGLEQFF | TGTGCCAGCAGTCCTCCGGGACTAGCGGGGCTTGAGCAGTTCTTC
TRBJ2-1 | . | . | TRBV2 | CASSDERGEQFF | TGTGCCAGCAGTGATGAAAGGGGCGAGCAGTTCTTC
TRBJ2-1 | . | TRBD2 | TRBV29-1 | CSVVAGGNNEQFF | TGCAGCGTTGTAGCGGGGGGAAACAATGAGCAGTTCTTC
TRBJ2-5 | . | TRBD2 | TRBV5-1 | CASSLVASGPTGTQYF | TGCGCCAGCAGCTTGGTAGCTAGCGGTCCTACAGGGACCCAGTACTTC
TRBJ2-6 | once | . | TRBV29-1 | CSVSRDTDSGANVLTF | TGCAGCGTTTCACGGGACACTGACTCTGGGGCCAACGTCCTGACTTTC
TRBJ2-3 | . | TRBD2 | TRBV28 | CASSYSGGATTQYF | TGTGCCAGCAGTTACAGCGGGGGGGCCACTACGCAGTATTTT
TRBJ2-3 | . | TRBD2 | TRBV7-2 | CASSLTGTSGTDTQYF | TGTGCCAGCAGCCTCACCGGGACTAGCGGCACAGATACGCAGTATTTT
TRBJ1-4 | . | TRBD1 | TRBV4-1 | CASSQEGQGDNEKLFF | TGCGCCAGCAGCCAAGAGGGACAGGGAGATAATGAAAAACTGTTTTTT
TRBJ1-1 | . | . | TRBV6-5 | CASSYNSLHTEAFF | TGTGCCAGCAGTTATAATAGCCTTCACACTGAAGCTTTCTTT
TRBJ2-3 | . | . | TRBV27 | CASRAGSTDTQYF | TGTGCCAGCAGGGCGGGGAGCACAGATACGCAGTATTTT
TRBJ1-5 | . | . | TRBV7-2 | CASSLERGQPQHF | TGTGCCAGCAGCTTGGAGCGTGGTCAGCCCCAGCATTTT
TRBJ2-3 | once | TRBD2 | TRBV27 | CASTPRTSGVPSTDTQYF | TGTGCCAGCACCCCCCGGACTAGCGGGGTACCTAGCACAGATACGCAGTATTTT
TRBJ1-4 | . | . | TRBV7-8 | CASSLGGYNEKLFF | TGTGCCAGCAGCTTGGGAGGTTATAATGAAAAACTGTTTTTT
TRBJ1-1 | . | . | TRBV7-3 | CASSYGHSNTEAFF | TGTGCCAGCAGCTATGGACACTCGAACACTGAAGCTTTCTTT